The rows below give T cell receptor beta chains drawn from one sample of a study of beta chain features in type 1 diabetes. Assay used: immunoSEQ multiplex PCR; TCRdb lists only in-frame clones, some missing. The top ten hold around 0.12% of the sample, which has about 650,000 clones, 9.5% to 15% seen once. Specimen: naive CD4+ T cells from blood. The receptors come from a young man with type 1 diabetes. The CDR3 runs from the conserved cysteine through the conserved F or W. The order of the fields is D gene, J gene, clone size, V gene, CDR3 DNA, CDR3 protein. D genes are given only for firm matches. Size is omitted from some rows. Given values are once, few, many or a class for expanded clones.

>NA|TRBJ1-5|NA|TRBV30
TGTGCCTGGAGCTCCACTCCGGGAGTAGGCAATCAGCCCCAGCATTTT
CAWSSTPGVGNQPQHF
>NA|TRBJ1-3|NA|TRBV5-6
TGTGCCAGCAGCTTGTTGGAGGCTGGAAACACCATATATTTT
CASSLLEAGNTIYF
>NA|TRBJ1-2|many|TRBV7-8
TGTGCCAGCAGTTTGGGACGAGACTATGGCTACACCTTC
CASSLGRDYGYTF
>TRBD2|TRBJ2-2|NA|TRBV12-5
TGTGCTAGTGGCCCCCTACTAGCGGGGTTTTCCGGGGAGCTGTTTTTT
CASGPLLAGFSGELFF
>NA|TRBJ1-1|NA|TRBV7-6
TGTGCCAGCAGCTTGACAGATAACACTGAAGCTTTCTTT
CASSLTDNTEAFF
>NA|TRBJ1-6|few|TRBV4-3
TGCGCCAGCAGCCAAGAGTACAGCTCCAATTCACCCCTCCACTTT
CASSQEYSSNSPLHF
>TRBD1|TRBJ1-2|few|TRBV6-6
TGTGCCAGCAGTACCACGGACAGGGACAGCTATGGCTACACCTTC
CASSTTDRDSYGYTF
>NA|TRBJ2-3|few|TRBV6-5
TGTGCCAGCAGTTGGGGTCTCAGCACAGATACGCAGTATTTT
CASSWGLSTDTQYF
>NA|TRBJ1-5|few|TRBV11-2
TGTGCCAGCAGCTTACGTTTGGGTATTCAGCCCCAGCATTTT
CASSLRLGIQPQHF
>NA|TRBJ2-3|few|TRBV5-1
TGCGCCAGCAGCACTGGGGATACGCAGTATTTT
CASSTGDTQYF
>TRBD1|TRBJ1-1|NA|TRBV25-1
TGTGCCAGCAGCAACAGGGGGCAGGGGAACACTGAAGCTTTCTTT
CASSNRGQGNTEAFF
>NA|TRBJ2-2|NA|TRBV14
TGTGCCAGCAGCCAAGTGTCCGGGGCGCCCACCGGGGAGCTGTTTTTT
CASSQVSGAPTGELFF
>NA|TRBJ2-1|NA|TRBV27
TGTGCCAGCATGAGACCCCCGCTAAACAATGAGCAGTTCTTC
CASMRPPLNNEQFF
>TRBD2|TRBJ2-3|NA|TRBV11-2
TGTGCCAGCAGCGGGAGGGGGACTAGCAAAAGCACAGATACGCAGTATTTT
CASSGRGTSKSTDTQYF
>NA|TRBJ1-4|NA|TRBV4-2
TGTGCCAGCAGCCAACCCCCGGGACAAAATAATGAAAAACTGTTTTTT
CASSQPPGQNNEKLFF
>TRBD1|TRBJ2-5|NA|TRBV10-3
TGTGCCACACATCGACAGGGGGCAAACCAAGAGACCCAGTACTTC
CATHRQGANQETQYF
>TRBD1|TRBJ2-6|few|TRBV27
TGTGCCAGCAGTCCCGGGACAGTCTCTGGGGCCAACGTCCTGACTTTC
CASSPGTVSGANVLTF
>NA|TRBJ1-3|NA|TRBV2
TGTGCCAGCAGTGTTTTGTCAGGACTCTCTGGAAACACCATATATTTT
CASSVLSGLSGNTIYF
>NA|TRBJ2-1|few|TRBV19
TGTGCCAGTAGTGAGGACCGGGACAATGAGCAGTTCTTC
CASSEDRDNEQFF
>TRBD2|TRBJ2-1|NA|TRBV5-1
TGCGCCAGCAGCTTGGCCCTGAGCGGGGGCTACAATGAGCAGTTCTTC
CASSLALSGGYNEQFF
>NA|TRBJ1-1|NA|TRBV5-4
TGTGCCAGCAGCTTTCGCCGGAACACTGAAGCTTTCTTT
CASSFRRNTEAFF
>NA|TRBJ1-4|NA|TRBV14
TGTGCCAGCAGAAAGACCGCAACTAATGAAAAACTGTTTTTT
CASRKTATNEKLFF